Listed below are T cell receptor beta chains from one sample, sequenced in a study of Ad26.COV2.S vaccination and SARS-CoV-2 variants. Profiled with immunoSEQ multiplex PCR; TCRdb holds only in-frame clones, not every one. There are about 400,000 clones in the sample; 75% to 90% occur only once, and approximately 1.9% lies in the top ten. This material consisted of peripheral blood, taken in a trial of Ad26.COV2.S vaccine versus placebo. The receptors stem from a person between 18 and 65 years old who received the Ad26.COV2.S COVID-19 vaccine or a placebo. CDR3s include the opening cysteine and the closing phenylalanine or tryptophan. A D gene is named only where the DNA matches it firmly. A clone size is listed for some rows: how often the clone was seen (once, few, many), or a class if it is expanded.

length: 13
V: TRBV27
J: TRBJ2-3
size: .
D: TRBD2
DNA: TGTGCCAGCAGTCTAGGGACTAGCCCCATTTTCTATTTT
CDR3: CASSLGTSPIFYF

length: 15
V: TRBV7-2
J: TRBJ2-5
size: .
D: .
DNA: TGTGCCAGCAGCCTTAGAATAGGAGGATCAGAGACCCAGTACTTC
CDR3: CASSLRIGGSETQYF

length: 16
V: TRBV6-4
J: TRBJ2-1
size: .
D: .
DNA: TGTGCCAGCAGTGACCGAACGCGGAGCTCCTACAATGAGCAGTTCTTC
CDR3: CASSDRTRSSYNEQFF

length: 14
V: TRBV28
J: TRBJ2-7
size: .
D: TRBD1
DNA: TGTGCCAGCAGCACCGGGACAGGGGTCTACGAGCAGTACTTC
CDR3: CASSTGTGVYEQYF

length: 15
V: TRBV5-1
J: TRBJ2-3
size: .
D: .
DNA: TGCGCCAGCAGCTTGGATGGCACAGGCACAGATACGCAGTATTTT
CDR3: CASSLDGTGTDTQYF

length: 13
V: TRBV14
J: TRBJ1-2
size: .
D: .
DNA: TGTGCCAGCAGCCAAGTACCCTTATATGGCTACACCTTC
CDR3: CASSQVPLYGYTF

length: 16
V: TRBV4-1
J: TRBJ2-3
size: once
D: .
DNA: TGCGCCAGCAGCCAAGAAGTTAGCGGAGGCGCAGATACGCAGTATTTT
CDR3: CASSQEVSGGADTQYF

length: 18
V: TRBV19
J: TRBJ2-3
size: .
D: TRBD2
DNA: TGTGCCAGTAGTATAGTCGGAAGCGGGAGCCGTAGCACAGATACGCAGTATTTT
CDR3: CASSIVGSGSRSTDTQYF

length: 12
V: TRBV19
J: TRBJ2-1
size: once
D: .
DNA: TGTGCCAGTAGTATGGGGACGGGAAAGCAGTTCTTC
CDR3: CASSMGTGKQFF

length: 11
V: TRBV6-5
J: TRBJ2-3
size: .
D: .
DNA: TGTGCCAGCAGTTACGGAGATACGCAGTATTTT
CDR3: CASSYGDTQYF

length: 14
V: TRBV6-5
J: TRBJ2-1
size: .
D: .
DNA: TGTGCCAGCAGGGTGAGAAACTCGTGGAATGAGCAGTTCTTC
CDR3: CASRVRNSWNEQFF

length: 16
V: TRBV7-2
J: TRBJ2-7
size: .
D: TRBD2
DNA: TGTGCCAGCAGCCACCGAGGCGGGAGGGCCCTCGGAGAGCAGTACTTC
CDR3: CASSHRGGRALGEQYF

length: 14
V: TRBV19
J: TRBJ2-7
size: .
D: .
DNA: TGTGCCAGTAGTATAGGTGGGGCAGGGGTCGAGCAGTACTTC
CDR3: CASSIGGAGVEQYF

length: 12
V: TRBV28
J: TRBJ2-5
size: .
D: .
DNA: TGTGCCACCGTGGGGTACCAAGAGACCCAGTACTTC
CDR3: CATVGYQETQYF

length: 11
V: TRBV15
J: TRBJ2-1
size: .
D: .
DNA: TGTGCCACCAGCTCTTACAATGAGCAGTTCTTC
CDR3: CATSSYNEQFF

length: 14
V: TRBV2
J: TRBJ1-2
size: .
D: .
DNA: TGTGCCAGCAGTGGGGGGGTAGAAAACTATGGCTACACCTTC
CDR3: CASSGGVENYGYTF

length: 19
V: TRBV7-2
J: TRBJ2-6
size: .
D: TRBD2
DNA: TGTGCCAGCAGCTTACTTGGCGGGGGGGGCCCGAAAGGGGCCAACGTCCTGACTTTC
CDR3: CASSLLGGGGPKGANVLTF

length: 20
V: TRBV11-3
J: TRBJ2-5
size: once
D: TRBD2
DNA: TGTGCCAGCAGCTTACGGGGGACGGGAGGGCCTGATAGGTACCAAGAGACCCAGTACTTC
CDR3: CASSLRGTGGPDRYQETQYF

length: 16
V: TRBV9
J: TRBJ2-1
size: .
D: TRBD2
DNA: TGTGCCAGCAGCGTAGAGGGTAGCGGGAGATACAATGAGCAGTTCTTC
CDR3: CASSVEGSGRYNEQFF

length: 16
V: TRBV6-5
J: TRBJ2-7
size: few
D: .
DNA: TGTGCCAGCAGTTACCCAAAAGCGGGCCGTACGAGGGAGCAGTACTTC
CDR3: CASSYPKAGRTREQYF

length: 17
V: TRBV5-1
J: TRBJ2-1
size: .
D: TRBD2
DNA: TGCGCCAGCAGCGGTACGTGGGGAGCGGGAGCCTACAATGAGCAGTTCTTC
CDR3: CASSGTWGAGAYNEQFF

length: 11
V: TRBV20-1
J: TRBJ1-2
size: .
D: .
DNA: TGCAGTGCGTGGGGCGGGGTAGGCTACACCTTC
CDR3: CSAWGGVGYTF

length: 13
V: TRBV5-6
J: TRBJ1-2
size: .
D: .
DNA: TGTGCCAGCAGCCGACAGGCTAACTATGGCTACACCTTC
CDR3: CASSRQANYGYTF

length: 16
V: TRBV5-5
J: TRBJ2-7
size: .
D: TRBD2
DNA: TGTGCCAGCAGCCCCATGACTAGCGGGTTCTCCTACGAGCAGTACTTC
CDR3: CASSPMTSGFSYEQYF

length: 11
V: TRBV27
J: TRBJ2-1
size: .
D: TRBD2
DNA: TGTGCCAGCAGCGGGGGGGGTGAGCAGTTCTTC
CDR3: CASSGGGEQFF

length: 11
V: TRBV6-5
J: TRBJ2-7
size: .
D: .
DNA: TGTGCCAGCAGTTACCTGGGCGAGCAGTACTTC
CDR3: CASSYLGEQYF

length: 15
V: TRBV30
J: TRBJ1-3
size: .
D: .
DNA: TGTGCCTGGAGCGAGACAGGATATTCTGGAAACACCATATATTTT
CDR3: CAWSETGYSGNTIYF